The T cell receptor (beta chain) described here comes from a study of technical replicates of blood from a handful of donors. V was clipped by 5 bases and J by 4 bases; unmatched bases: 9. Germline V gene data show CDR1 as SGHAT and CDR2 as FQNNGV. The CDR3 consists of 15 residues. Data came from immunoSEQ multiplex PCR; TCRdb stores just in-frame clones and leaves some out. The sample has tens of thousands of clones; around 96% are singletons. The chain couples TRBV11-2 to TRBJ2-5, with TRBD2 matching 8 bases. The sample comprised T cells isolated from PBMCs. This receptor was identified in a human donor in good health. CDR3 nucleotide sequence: TGTGCCAGCAGCCCAAGTCCAGCGGGAGTAGAGACCCAGTACTTC. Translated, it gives CASSPSPAGVETQYF.